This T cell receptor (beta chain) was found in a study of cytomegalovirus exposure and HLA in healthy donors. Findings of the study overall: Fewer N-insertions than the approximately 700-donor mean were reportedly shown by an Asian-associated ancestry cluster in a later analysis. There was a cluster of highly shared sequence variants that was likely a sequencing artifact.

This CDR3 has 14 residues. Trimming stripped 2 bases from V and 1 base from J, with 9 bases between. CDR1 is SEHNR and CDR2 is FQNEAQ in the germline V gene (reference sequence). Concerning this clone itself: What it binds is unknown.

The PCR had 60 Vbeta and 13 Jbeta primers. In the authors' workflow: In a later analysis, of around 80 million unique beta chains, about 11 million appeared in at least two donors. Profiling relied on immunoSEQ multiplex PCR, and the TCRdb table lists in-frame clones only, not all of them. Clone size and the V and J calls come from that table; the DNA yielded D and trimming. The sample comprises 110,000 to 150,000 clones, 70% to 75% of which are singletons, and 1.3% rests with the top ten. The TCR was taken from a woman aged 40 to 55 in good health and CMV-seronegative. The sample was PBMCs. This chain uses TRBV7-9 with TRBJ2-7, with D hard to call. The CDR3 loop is CASSLLDESYEQYF. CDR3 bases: TGTGCCAGCAGCTTACTAGATGAGTCCTACGAGCAGTACTTC. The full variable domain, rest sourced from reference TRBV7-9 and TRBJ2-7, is DTGVSQNPRHKITKRGQNVTFRCDPISEHNRLYWYRQTLGQGPEFLTYFQNEAQLEKSRLLSDRFSAERPKGSFSTLEIQRTEQGDSAMYLCASSLLDESYEQYFGPGTRLTVT.